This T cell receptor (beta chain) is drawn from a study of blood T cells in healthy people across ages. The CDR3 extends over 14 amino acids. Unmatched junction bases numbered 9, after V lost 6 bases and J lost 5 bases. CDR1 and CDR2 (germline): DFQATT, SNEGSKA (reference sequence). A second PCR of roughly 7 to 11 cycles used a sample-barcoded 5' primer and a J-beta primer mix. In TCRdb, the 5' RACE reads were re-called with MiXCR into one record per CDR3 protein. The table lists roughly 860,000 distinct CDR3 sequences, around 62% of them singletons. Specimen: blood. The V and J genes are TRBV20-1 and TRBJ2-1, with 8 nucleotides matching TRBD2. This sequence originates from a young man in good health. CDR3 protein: CSALSTGGNNEQFF. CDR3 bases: TGCAGTGCCCTATCTACGGGGGGGAACAATGAGCAGTTCTTC.